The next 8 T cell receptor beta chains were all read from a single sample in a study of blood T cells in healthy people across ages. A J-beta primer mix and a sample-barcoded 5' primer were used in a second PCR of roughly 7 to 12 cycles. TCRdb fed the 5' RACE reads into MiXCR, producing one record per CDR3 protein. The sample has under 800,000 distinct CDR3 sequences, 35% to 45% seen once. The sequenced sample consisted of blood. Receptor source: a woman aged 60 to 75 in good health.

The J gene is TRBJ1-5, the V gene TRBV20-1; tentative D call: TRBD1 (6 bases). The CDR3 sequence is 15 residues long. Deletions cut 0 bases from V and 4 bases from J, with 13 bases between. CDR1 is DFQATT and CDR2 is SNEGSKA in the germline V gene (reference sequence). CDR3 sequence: CSAREAGDENQPQHF. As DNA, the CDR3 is TGCAGTGCTAGAGAGGCAGGGGACGAAAATCAGCCCCAGCATTTT.

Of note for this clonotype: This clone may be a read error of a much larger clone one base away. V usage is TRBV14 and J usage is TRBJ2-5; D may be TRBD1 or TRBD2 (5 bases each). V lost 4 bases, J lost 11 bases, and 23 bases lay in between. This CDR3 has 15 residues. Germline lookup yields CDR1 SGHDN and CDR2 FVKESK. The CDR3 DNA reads TGTGCCAGCAGCCGAGATTCTGTAAAGGGGAGTGAGCAGTACTTC. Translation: CASSRDSVKGSEQYF.

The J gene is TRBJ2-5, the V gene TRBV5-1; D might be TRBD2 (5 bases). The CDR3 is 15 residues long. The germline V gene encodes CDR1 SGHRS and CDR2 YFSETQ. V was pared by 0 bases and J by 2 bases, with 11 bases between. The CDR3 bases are TGCGCCAGCAGCTTGGTGGGTACGGGACAAGAGACCCAGTACTTC. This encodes CASSLVGTGQETQYF. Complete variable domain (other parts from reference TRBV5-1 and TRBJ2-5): KAGVTQTPRYLIKTRGQQVTLSCSPISGHRSVSWYQQTPGQGLQFLFEYFSETQRNKGNFPGRFSGRQFSNSRSEMNVSTLELGDSALYLCASSLVGTGQETQYFGPGTRLLVL.

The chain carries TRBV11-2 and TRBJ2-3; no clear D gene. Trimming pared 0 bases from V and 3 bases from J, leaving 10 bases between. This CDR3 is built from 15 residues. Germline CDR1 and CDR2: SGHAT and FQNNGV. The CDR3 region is CASSLDGLDTDTQYF. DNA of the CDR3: TGTGCCAGCAGCTTAGACGGGCTAGATACAGATACGCAGTATTTT.

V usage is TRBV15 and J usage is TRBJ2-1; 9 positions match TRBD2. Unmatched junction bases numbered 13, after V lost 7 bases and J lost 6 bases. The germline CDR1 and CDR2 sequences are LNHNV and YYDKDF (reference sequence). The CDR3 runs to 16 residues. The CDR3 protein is CATKQNPGLAPNEQFF. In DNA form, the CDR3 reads TGTGCCACCAAGCAGAACCCCGGACTAGCGCCCAATGAGCAGTTCTTC.

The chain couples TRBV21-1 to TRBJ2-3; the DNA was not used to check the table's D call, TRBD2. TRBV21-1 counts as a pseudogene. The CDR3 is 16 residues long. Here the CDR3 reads CAGSKSGLSGTDTQYF. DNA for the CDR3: TGTGCCGGCAGCAAATCGGGACTCTCCGGCACAGATACGCAGTATTTT.

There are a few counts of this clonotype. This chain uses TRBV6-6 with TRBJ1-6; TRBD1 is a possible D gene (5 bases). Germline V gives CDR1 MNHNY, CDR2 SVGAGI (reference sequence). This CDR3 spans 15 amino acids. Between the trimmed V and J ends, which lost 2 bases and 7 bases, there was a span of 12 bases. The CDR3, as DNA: TGTGCCAGCAGTTACCCTGGAGGGGAAAATTCACCCCTCCACTTT. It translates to CASSYPGGENSPLHF.

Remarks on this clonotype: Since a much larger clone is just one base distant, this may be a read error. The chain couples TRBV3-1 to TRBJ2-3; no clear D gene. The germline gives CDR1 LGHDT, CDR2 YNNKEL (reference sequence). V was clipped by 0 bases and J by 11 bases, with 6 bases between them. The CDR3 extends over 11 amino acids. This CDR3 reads CASSQEGMQYF. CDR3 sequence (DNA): TGTGCCAGCAGCCAAGAGGGTATGCAGTATTTT.